This T cell receptor beta chain was sequenced in a study of T-cell memory formation after mild COVID-19. Study as a whole: The two donors had largely donor-specific TCR clusters. Study-level results: Clones that contracted from day 15 to 85 had balanced CD4/CD8; later expanders were CD4+ biased.

5'RACE, which relied on constant-segment primers, yielded TCR alpha and TCR beta cDNA libraries carrying sample barcodes and UMIs. TCRdb analysed the 5' RACE reads with MiXCR anew, one entry per CDR3 protein. The sample consists of approximately 250,000 distinct CDR3 sequences, roughly a sixth of them appearing once. There are 19 residues in the CDR3. Germline CDR1 reads SEHNR; CDR2 reads FQNEAQ (reference sequence). V lost 5 bases to trimming and J lost 5 bases; unmatched junction nucleotides: 16. On this clonotype: No antigen is known for it.

The sequenced sample was PBMCs or a T cell subset sorted from them (not recorded which). The sequence was collected from a man aged 18 to 30 who had mild COVID-19 (a few samples of this study predate the infection). Cell type and time point are not known. V and J are TRBV7-9 and TRBJ2-2; 11 bases match TRBD2. CDR3 residues: CASSARALAGAGGTGELFF. The CDR3 DNA is TGTGCCAGCAGCGCTCGGGCACTAGCGGGGGCCGGAGGAACCGGGGAGCTGTTTTTT.